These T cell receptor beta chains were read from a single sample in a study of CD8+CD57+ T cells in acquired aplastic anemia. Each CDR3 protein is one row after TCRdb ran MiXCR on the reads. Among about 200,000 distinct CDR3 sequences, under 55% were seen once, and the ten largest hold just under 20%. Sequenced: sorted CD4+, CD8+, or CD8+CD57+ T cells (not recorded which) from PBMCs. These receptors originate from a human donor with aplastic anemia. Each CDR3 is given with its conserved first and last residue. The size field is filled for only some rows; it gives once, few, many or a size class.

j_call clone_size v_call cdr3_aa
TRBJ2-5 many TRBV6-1 CASSENTGGETQYF
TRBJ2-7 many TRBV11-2 CASSNRLEQYF
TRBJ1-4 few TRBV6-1 CASNLQGIREKLFF
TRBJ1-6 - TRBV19 CASSPAVSSYNSPLHF
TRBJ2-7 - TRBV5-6 CASSLILWGTYEQYF
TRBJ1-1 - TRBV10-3 CAISENPTFRMRTEAFF
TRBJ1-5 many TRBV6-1 CASMPQGQSAQPQHF
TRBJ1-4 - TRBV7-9 CASSLAETTNEKLFF
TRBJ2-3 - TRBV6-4 CASSDSSGTGTQYF
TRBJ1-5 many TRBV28 CASTGQPWNQPQHF
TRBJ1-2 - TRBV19 CASSRTGPSGYGYTF
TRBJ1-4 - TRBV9 CASSQGQIEKLFF
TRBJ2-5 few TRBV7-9 CASSFELGLAGVGGGETQNF
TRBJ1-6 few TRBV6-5 CASSYWPGRGRSYNSPLHF
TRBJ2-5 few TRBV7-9 CASNRGGRETQYF
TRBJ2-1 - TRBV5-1 CASSLGTGGDDEQFF
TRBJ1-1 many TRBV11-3 CASSLGGQTNTEAFF
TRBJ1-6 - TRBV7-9 CASSPPGQGAGNSPLHF
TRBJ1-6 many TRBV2 CASSEMGTVKHSPLHF
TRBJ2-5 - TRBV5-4 CASSLSQLETQYF
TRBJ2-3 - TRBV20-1 CSASVSTDTQYF
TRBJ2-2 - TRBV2 CASKMAGARELFF
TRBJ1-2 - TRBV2 CASKTGENYGYTF
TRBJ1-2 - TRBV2 CASTLNLPGEGYTF
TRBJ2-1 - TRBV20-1 CSAVGQGASEQFF
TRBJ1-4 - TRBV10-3 CAIRAGGHSEKLFF
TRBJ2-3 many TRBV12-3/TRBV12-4 CASSLSRGGTDTQYF
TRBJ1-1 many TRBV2 CASSDNGGDTEAFF
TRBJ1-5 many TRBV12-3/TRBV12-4 CASSPEGSYQPQHF
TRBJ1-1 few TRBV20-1 CSARAGGGEGGTEAFF
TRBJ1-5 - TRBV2 CASSRAGGNQPQHF
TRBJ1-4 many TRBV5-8 CASSFQANEKLFF
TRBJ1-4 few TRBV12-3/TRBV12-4 CASSLPGGSTNEKLFF
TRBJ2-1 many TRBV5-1 CASSSTGDEQFF
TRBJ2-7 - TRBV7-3 CASSPNGREQYF
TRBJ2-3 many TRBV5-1 CASSLGPRGATDTQYF
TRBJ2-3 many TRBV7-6 CASSPDPPDTQYF
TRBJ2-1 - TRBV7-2 CASSLSSRANEQFF
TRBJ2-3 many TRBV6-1 CASRNIAGGTDTQYF
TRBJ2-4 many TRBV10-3 CAISESRQPVAKNIQYF
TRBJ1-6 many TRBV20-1 CSARSPGLDSPLHF
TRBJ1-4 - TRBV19 CASRSDRVREKLFF
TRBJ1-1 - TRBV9 CASSARGTEAFF
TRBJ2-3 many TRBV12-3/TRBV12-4 CASSSGLAGTSTDTQYF
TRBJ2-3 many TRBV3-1 CASSPRTSGEGDTQYF
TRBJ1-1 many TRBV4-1 CASSRGLGGTEAFF
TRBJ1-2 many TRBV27 CASSLVRGDGYTF
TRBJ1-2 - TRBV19 CASNSRRRINYGYTF
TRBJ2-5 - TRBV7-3 CASSTAGTLQETQYF
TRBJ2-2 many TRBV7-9 CASSLRQGNTGELFF
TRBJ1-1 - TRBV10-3 CAIQTGVNTEAFF
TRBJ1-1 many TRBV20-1 CSGRYSMNTEAFF
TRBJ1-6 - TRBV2 CASSERSGGLNSPLHF
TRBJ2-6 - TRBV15 CATSRSRLTNVLTF
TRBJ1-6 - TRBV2 CASSNTGGRGNSPLHF
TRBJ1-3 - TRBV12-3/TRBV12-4 CASSWDAIYF
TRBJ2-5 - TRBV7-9 CVRWIFRVETQYF
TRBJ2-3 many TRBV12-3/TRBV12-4 CASSLGWADTQYF
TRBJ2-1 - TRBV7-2 CASSRGLAAYNEQFF
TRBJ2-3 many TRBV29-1 CSLGTGRNTQYF